This TCR beta chain was obtained from a study of blood T cells in healthy people across ages. Study-level points and caveats: Estimates of diversity drawn from one million T cells were considered underestimates. Donor CMV status was unknown, possibly confounding expanded clonotype changes. Diversity was higher, and naive CD4+ cells more numerous, in long-lived donors than in aged donors.

This clonotype was seen a handful of times. Its specificity is unknown. A second about 6 to 11 cycle PCR used barcoded and J-beta primers. A single record per CDR3 protein comes from TCRdb applying MiXCR to the 5' RACE reads. The sample lists fewer than 2,000,000 distinct CDR3 sequences, about 39% occurring once. J lost 4 bases, V lost 4 bases, and 2 bases had no gene match. This CDR3 is 13 amino acids long. Germline values: CDR1 MNHNS, CDR2 SASEGT. The receptor's source is a human donor in good health. Sequenced material: blood. The genes are TRBV6-1 and TRBJ2-5, with 8 bases matching TRBD2. CDR3 DNA: TGTGCCAGCAGTGGGACTAGCCTAGAGACCCAGTACTTC. It specifies CASSGTSLETQYF.